The 21 T cell receptor beta chains below come from one sample, sequenced in a study of T cell changes during pregnancy in multiple sclerosis. TCRdb keeps only in-frame clones here, not all; method: immunoSEQ multiplex PCR. The data show roughly 52,000 clones, almost 95% seen once. The sequenced sample was CD4+ T cells from peripheral blood mononuclear cells, obtained in the third trimester of pregnancy. The receptors shown here come from a female donor with multiple sclerosis, enrolled in a pregnancy study.

This rearrangement joins TRBV7-8 to TRBJ2-5; D might be TRBD1 (5 bases). The CDR3 sequence is 15 residues long. Germline CDR1 reads SGHVS; CDR2 reads FQNEAQ. V lost 7 bases, J lost 2 bases, and 17 bases lay in between. The CDR3: CASTLRVTTQETQYF. The CDR3 region has the DNA TGTGCCAGCACCCTCAGGGTCACAACACAAGAGACCCAGTACTTC.

With regard to this clone: The junction departs from the called germline gene at one end, perhaps through a read error. The V gene is TRBV7-9, the J gene TRBJ1-2, with TRBD1 matching over 8 bases. From germline, CDR1 is SEHNR and CDR2 FQNEAQ (reference sequence). This CDR3 has 15 amino acids. The CDR3 DNA follows: TGTGCCAGCAGCTTTGCGGCAGGGGGCAACTTTGGCTACACCTTC. This codes for CASSFAAGGNFGYTF. Full variable domain (missing parts from reference TRBV7-9 and TRBJ1-2): DTGVSQNPRHKITKRGQNVTFRCDPISEHNRLYWYRQTLGQGPEFLTYFQNEAQLEKSRLLSDRFSAERPKGSFSTLEIQRTEQGDSAMYLCASSFAAGGNFGYTFGSGTRLTVV.

V gene TRBV6-1 combines with J gene TRBJ2-1; TRBD2 aligns across 8 bases. The CDR3 length is 15 residues. The germline V gene encodes CDR1 MNHNS and CDR2 SASEGT. Trimming at V came to 10 bases and at J to 0 bases, leaving 8 bases not matched to a gene. CDR3 protein: CATRGGGSSYNEQFF. The CDR3 nucleotides read TGTGCCACCCGGGGGGGCGGGAGCTCCTACAATGAGCAGTTCTTC.

V and J are TRBV2 and TRBJ2-5, with 9 nucleotides matching TRBD2. CDR3 length: 15 amino acids. Per the germline V gene, CDR1 is SNHLY and CDR2 is FYNNEI. Trimming took 4 bases from V and 2 from J; bases not matched to a gene: 5. For the CDR3, the DNA is TGTGCCAGCAGTGTGCGGCTAGCGGGACAAGAGACCCAGTACTTC. It translates to CASSVRLAGQETQYF.

The chain carries TRBV19 and TRBJ1-5; 7 bases line up with TRBD1. Per the germline V gene, CDR1 is LNHDA and CDR2 is SQIVND (reference sequence). CDR3 length equals 16 residues. V shed 5 bases, J shed 4 bases, and the junction held 11 bases outside the gene matches. The CDR3 bases are TGTGCCAGTAGTTCACCCCAACAGGGGAGGAATCAGCCCCAGCATTTT. It codes for CASSSPQQGRNQPQHF.

V gene TRBV25-1 combines with J gene TRBJ1-5; D is perhaps TRBD1 (5 bases). The CDR3 loop spans 12 amino acids. Trimming shortened V by 10 bases and J by 6 bases, and 13 bases separated the two germline ends. The germline gives CDR1 MGHDK, CDR2 SYGVNS. The CDR3 nucleotides are TGTGCCAACCAGCAGGGTCTTCAGCCCCAGCATTTT. Amino acid sequence: CANQQGLQPQHF. The whole variable domain, filled in from reference TRBV25-1 and TRBJ1-5, reads EADIYQTPRYLVIGTGKKITLECSQTMGHDKMYWYQQDPGMELHLIHYSYGVNSTEKGDLSSESTVSRIRTEHFPLTLESARPSHTSQYLCANQQGLQPQHFGDGTRLSIL.

V and J are TRBV9 and TRBJ2-1; TRBD2 aligns across 10 bases. This CDR3 is built from 16 residues. Germline CDR1 SGDLS, CDR2 YYNGEE. V shed 0 bases, J shed 7 bases, and the junction held 7 bases outside the gene matches. CDR3 nucleotides: TGTGCCAGCAGCGTAGCGAGGCTAGCGGGAGAAAATGAGCAGTTCTTC. This codes for CASSVARLAGENEQFF.

V is TRBV11-3 and J is TRBJ2-2; D is possibly TRBD2 (6 bases). The CDR3 is 14 residues long. Trimming cost V 5 bases and J 3 bases, with 10 bases left between them. The V gene's germline CDR1 is SGHNT and CDR2 YENEEA. DNA of the CDR3: TGTGCCAGCAGCGCGGGACTCTACACCGGGGAGCTGTTTTTT. Translated, it gives CASSAGLYTGELFF.

The chain has TRBV29-1 and TRBJ1-1; 8 bases line up with TRBD1. V lost 5 bases to trimming and J lost 1 base; unmatched junction nucleotides: 6. Germline V lookup: CDR1 SQVTM, CDR2 ANQGSEA. The CDR3 contains 14 residues. CDR3 loop: CSVTGGLGNTEAFF. The CDR3 DNA reads as TGCAGCGTTACAGGGGGTTTGGGGAACACTGAAGCTTTCTTT.

The genes are TRBV5-1 and TRBJ1-2; TRBD1 might be the D (6 bases). Germline values: CDR1 SGHRS, CDR2 YFSETQ. V lost 4 bases, J lost 6 bases, and 13 bases lay in between. This CDR3 has 13 residues. The CDR3 DNA reads TGCGCCAGCAGCAGGGACACCTCCCATGGCTACACCTTC. Translating it yields CASSRDTSHGYTF. Full variable domain (missing parts from reference TRBV5-1 and TRBJ1-2): KAGVTQTPRYLIKTRGQQVTLSCSPISGHRSVSWYQQTPGQGLQFLFEYFSETQRNKGNFPGRFSGRQFSNSRSEMNVSTLELGDSALYLCASSRDTSHGYTFGSGTRLTVV.

This chain joins TRBV5-4 and TRBJ1-1, with a weak D call TRBD1 (6 bases). CDR1 and CDR2 (germline): SGHNT, YYREEE (reference sequence). This CDR3 is built from 16 residues. The V gene lost 0 bases and the J gene lost 2 bases, with 14 bases spanning the gap. The CDR3 loop is CASSLVGQYLNTEAFF. In DNA form, the CDR3 reads TGTGCCAGCAGCTTGGTCGGACAGTACCTTAACACTGAAGCTTTCTTT.

This clone was recorded once. V and J are TRBV10-3 and TRBJ1-2; no reliable D call. Trimming shortened V by 3 bases and J by 0 bases, and 5 bases separated the two germline ends. This CDR3 has 13 amino acids. Germline CDR1 is ENHRY and CDR2 is SYGVKD. This CDR3 is CAISDQSNYGYTF. The CDR3 DNA is TGTGCCATCAGTGATCAGTCTAACTATGGCTACACCTTC.

The gene calls are TRBV27 and TRBJ2-7; D not resolved. V shed 5 bases and J shed 1 base, with 15 bases lying between them. The CDR3 length is 15 residues. Germline CDR1 is MNHEY and CDR2 is SMNVEV (reference sequence). Here the CDR3 DNA reads TGTGCCAGCAGTGCCCGAGAGGTGGCATCCTACGAGCAGTACTTC. Protein product: CASSAREVASYEQYF.

The chain joins TRBV19 to TRBJ2-7, with 7 bases that match TRBD1. Germline CDR1 is LNHDA and CDR2 is SQIVND (reference sequence). The CDR3 is made up of 15 amino acids. J was trimmed by 5 bases and V by 5 bases; bases with no gene match: 12. CDR3 sequence (DNA): TGTGCCAGTAGTTTACCAGGGGGTACGTGGAACGAGCAGTACTTC. Encoded protein: CASSLPGGTWNEQYF.

The chain carries TRBV15 and TRBJ2-7; 9 bases agree with TRBD1. Germline-derived CDR1 and CDR2 are LNHNV and YYDKDF (reference sequence). The V and J ends lost 2 bases and 5 bases, in that order; junction bases with no gene match: 10. CDR3 length equals 16 residues. This chain's CDR3 is CATSRSRDRGNNEQYF. CDR3 DNA sequence: TGTGCCACCAGCAGATCCCGAGACAGGGGGAACAACGAGCAGTACTTC.

V gene TRBV13 combines with J gene TRBJ2-1; 14 bases are shared with TRBD2. Germline CDR1 PRHDT, CDR2 FYEKMQ (reference sequence). Unmatched junction bases numbered 10, after V lost 0 bases and J lost 9 bases. This CDR3 is built from 18 residues. The CDR3 nucleotides are TGTGCCAGCAGCTTAGGGCGGACGGGACTAGCGGGAGAGGCTGAGCAGTTCTTC. Encoded protein: CASSLGRTGLAGEAEQFF.

This chain uses TRBV7-9 with TRBJ1-5; 7 nucleotides align to TRBD1. The CDR3 contains 14 residues. V shed 2 bases and J 2 bases; nucleotides not matched to a gene: 0. Per germline, CDR1 SEHNR and CDR2 FQNEAQ (reference sequence). The CDR3 reads CASSLTGGNQPQHF. CDR3 DNA sequence: TGTGCCAGCAGCTTAACAGGGGGCAATCAGCCCCAGCATTTT.

The chain recombines TRBV7-2 with TRBJ2-2; 10 nucleotides line up with TRBD2. This CDR3 comprises 16 residues. Looked up from germline, CDR1 is SGHTA and CDR2 is FQGNSA. Trimming removed 7 bases from V and 9 bases from J; junction bases left unmatched: 14. The CDR3 nucleotides read TGTGCCAGCAACCAGGGGAGCGGGGGGGCCTTCCGGGAGCTGTTTTTT. As protein: CASNQGSGGAFRELFF.

J is TRBJ2-3 and V is TRBV9, with TRBD2 matching 7 bases. This CDR3 contains 15 residues. Germline lookup yields CDR1 SGDLS and CDR2 YYNGEE. The J segment lost 2 bases and the V segment lost 0 bases, leaving 3 bases of the junction unmatched. CDR3 sequence: CASSVAGGSTDTQYF. The CDR3 nucleotides are TGTGCCAGCAGCGTAGCGGGGGGTTCCACAGATACGCAGTATTTT. Based on the CDR3 plus reference TRBV9 and TRBJ2-3, the full variable domain is DSGVTQTPKHLITATGQRVTLRCSPRSGDLSVYWYQQSLDQGLQFLIQYYNGEERAKGNILERFSAQQFPDLHSELNLSSLELGDSALYFCASSVAGGSTDTQYFGPGTRLTVL.

V is TRBV11-2 and J is TRBJ1-2; D is undetermined. Deletions cut 0 bases from V and 8 bases from J, with 16 bases between. The CDR3 sequence is 15 residues long. The germline gives CDR1 SGHAT, CDR2 FQNNGV. CDR3 residues: CASSLDLGSGVGYTF. For the CDR3, the DNA is TGTGCCAGCAGCTTAGATCTGGGGAGCGGGGTCGGCTACACCTTC.

The V call is TRBV7-6, the J call TRBJ2-7; 11 bases fit TRBD1. Germline V gene data show CDR1 as SGHVS and CDR2 as FNYEAQ. The CDR3 runs 17 residues. V trimming: 4 bases; J trimming: 1 base; junction bases outside the gene matches: 9. The chain's CDR3 is CASSSTKGQGGSYEQYF. In DNA, the CDR3 is TGTGCCAGCAGCTCGACGAAGGGACAGGGGGGGTCCTACGAGCAGTACTTC.